One sample yielded the 19 T cell receptor beta chains listed below, sequenced in a study of T cell changes during pregnancy in multiple sclerosis. The data were produced by immunoSEQ multiplex PCR, yet TCRdb's version contains in-frame clones alone and is incomplete. The sample has approximately 65,000 clones; about 90% are singletons. The input for sequencing was CD4+ T cells from peripheral blood mononuclear cells, taken in the first trimester of pregnancy. Receptor source: a female donor with multiple sclerosis, enrolled in a pregnancy study.

V and J are TRBV14 and TRBJ2-6; a possible D gene is TRBD2 (5 bases). Trimming left V 3 bases short and J 2 bases short, with 11 bases between. CDR3 length: 16 amino acids. Germline V gene lookup returns CDR1 SGHDN and CDR2 FVKESK. In DNA, the CDR3 is TGTGCCAGCAGCCACAGAGAGGGAACTGGGGCCAACGTCCTGACTTTC. The encoded protein is CASSHREGTGANVLTF.

The chain uses TRBV18 and TRBJ1-1; D uncertain. V was shortened by 4 bases and J by 3 bases, with 12 bases between the two germline ends. This CDR3 is built from 14 residues. The germline V gene encodes CDR1 KGHSH and CDR2 LQKENI. This chain's CDR3 is CASSQRTEDTEAFF. CDR3 DNA: TGTGCCAGCTCACAACGTACGGAGGACACTGAAGCTTTCTTT.

This chain connects TRBV7-3 to TRBJ2-2; no reliable D call. The germline V gene has CDR1 SGHTA and CDR2 FQGTGA. There are 14 residues in the CDR3. V lost 2 bases, J lost 4 bases, and 8 bases lay in between. The DNA of the CDR3 is TGTGCCAGCAGCTTAGGGCTAATCACCGGGGAGCTGTTTTTT. This codes for CASSLGLITGELFF.

Written as DNA, the CDR3 is TGTGCCAGCAGTGAAAGGGGACAGACCTACAATGAGCAGTTCTTC. It translates to CASSERGQTYNEQFF. The gene calls are TRBV6-1 and TRBJ2-1, with TRBD1 matching 7 bases. The CDR3 is 15 residues long. Per germline, CDR1 MNHNS and CDR2 SASEGT. The V segment lost 2 bases and the J segment 2 bases; nucleotides outside the gene matches: 3.

The rearrangement uses TRBV7-6 and TRBJ1-4; D unresolved. Trimming removed 2 bases from V and 5 bases from J, with 9 bases in between. Germline V gene lookup returns CDR1 SGHVS and CDR2 FNYEAQ. The CDR3 spans 14 residues. CDR3 residues: CASSLMAENEKLFF. In DNA, the CDR3 is TGTGCCAGCAGCTTAATGGCGGAGAATGAAAAACTGTTTTTT.

The chain carries TRBV27 and TRBJ2-7; 10 bases line up with TRBD1. The CDR3 runs to 16 residues. Trimming took 6 bases from V and 5 from J; bases not matched to a gene: 13. Germline V gives CDR1 MNHEY, CDR2 SMNVEV (reference sequence). CDR3 in amino acids: CASSPKVGTGVHEQYF. The CDR3 bases are TGTGCCAGCAGCCCGAAAGTAGGGACAGGGGTCCACGAGCAGTACTTC.

The V and J genes are TRBV5-1 and TRBJ1-1; D remains ambiguous. Trimming removed 2 bases from V and 2 bases from J, with 10 bases in between. CDR3 length equals 14 residues. Germline lookup yields CDR1 SGHRS and CDR2 YFSETQ. CDR3 region: CASSFQEINTEAFF. DNA for the CDR3: TGCGCCAGCAGCTTTCAGGAAATCAACACTGAAGCTTTCTTT.

The chain combines TRBV19 with TRBJ1-2; TRBD1 is a possible D gene (6 bases). The V gene's germline CDR1 is LNHDA and CDR2 SQIVND (reference sequence). The CDR3 is 15 residues long. The V end lost 1 base, the J end lost 4 bases, and 13 bases lay between the germline ends. CDR3 amino acids: CASSIARGGGYGYTF. In DNA, the CDR3 is TGTGCCAGTAGTATAGCCAGGGGAGGGGGCTATGGCTACACCTTC.

The chain combines TRBV4-3 with TRBJ2-1; 9 bases align to TRBD1. The CDR3 totals 15 residues. Germline V gives CDR1 LGHNA, CDR2 YSLEER. J was trimmed by 3 bases and V by 1 base; bases with no gene match: 1. This CDR3 reads CASSQGQGVYNEQFF. The CDR3 DNA is TGCGCCAGCAGCCAAGGACAGGGGGTCTACAATGAGCAGTTCTTC.

This clone was counted only a few times. The chain combines TRBV2 with TRBJ1-5, with D perhaps matching TRBD1 (5 bases). There are 13 residues in the CDR3. V was pared by 8 bases and J by 3 bases, with 11 bases between. The germline V gene has CDR1 SNHLY and CDR2 FYNNEI. For the CDR3, the DNA is TGTGCCAGCGCCAGGGAGGACAATCAGCCCCAGCATTTT. It translates to CASAREDNQPQHF.

The chain links TRBV10-3 to TRBJ2-2; possibly TRBD1 for D (6 bases). The CDR3 is 14 residues long. Trimming cost V 11 bases and J 0 bases, with 13 bases left between them. Germline CDR1 ENHRY, CDR2 SYGVKD. CDR3 sequence (DNA): TGTGCCGCCCAGGGGCAGTCGAACACCGGGGAGCTGTTTTTT. It specifies CAAQGQSNTGELFF.

V usage is TRBV10-3 and J usage is TRBJ2-7; 7 bases are shared with TRBD1. The CDR3 extends over 13 amino acids. Trimming cost V 6 bases and J 3 bases; bases outside gene matches: 5. Germline loops: CDR1 ENHRY, CDR2 SYGVKD. The CDR3 loop reads CAIRTGPNYEQYF. DNA of the CDR3: TGTGCCATCAGGACAGGGCCCAACTACGAGCAGTACTTC.

The chain employs TRBV7-9 and TRBJ2-1; weak D call: TRBD2 (6 bases). The V and J ends lost 4 bases and 7 bases respectively, with 8 bases between them. This CDR3 comprises 12 residues. Per germline, CDR1 SEHNR and CDR2 FQNEAQ (reference sequence). The CDR3 reads CASSWGENEQFF. CDR3 nucleotides: TGTGCCAGCAGCTGGGGGGAAAATGAGCAGTTCTTC. Full variable domain (remainder filled in from reference TRBV7-9 and TRBJ2-1): DTGVSQNPRHKITKRGQNVTFRCDPISEHNRLYWYRQTLGQGPEFLTYFQNEAQLEKSRLLSDRFSAERPKGSFSTLEIQRTEQGDSAMYLCASSWGENEQFFGPGTRLTVL.

The V call is TRBV29-1, the J call TRBJ2-1; D gene unclear. V dropped 5 bases and J dropped 4 bases, with 9 bases sitting between them. The germline V gene encodes CDR1 SQVTM and CDR2 ANQGSEA. This CDR3 comprises 12 residues. The CDR3 DNA follows: TGCAGCGTTTTGGAGAGTTACAATGAGCAGTTCTTC. Translating gives CSVLESYNEQFF.

V gene TRBV19 combines with J gene TRBJ2-5; 7 bases line up with TRBD1. J lost 4 bases, V lost 8 bases, and 4 bases had no gene match. CDR3 size: 12 residues. Germline loops: CDR1 LNHDA, CDR2 SQIVND (reference sequence). In nucleotides, the CDR3 is TGTGCCAGTTCCCAGGGGGTAGAGACCCAGTACTTC. Its protein product is CASSQGVETQYF.

CDR3 sequence: CASSGQGLGRNEQFF. CDR3 nucleotide sequence: TGTGCCAGCAGCGGACAGGGGCTCGGTCGAAATGAGCAGTTCTTC. V usage is TRBV5-6 and J usage is TRBJ2-1; TRBD1 matches at 9 bases. Trimming cost V 4 bases and J 7 bases; bases outside gene matches: 9. Germline V CDR1 and CDR2: SGHDT, YYEEEE. There are 15 residues in the CDR3.

The chain carries TRBV5-6 and TRBJ1-5; a weak D match, TRBD1 (6 bases). V was pared by 0 bases and J by 2 bases, with 21 bases between. Germline CDR1 and CDR2: SGHDT and YYEEEE. The CDR3 consists of 19 residues. This chain's CDR3 is CASSLGKIVRGGGNQPQHF. CDR3 bases: TGTGCCAGCAGCTTGGGGAAGATCGTGAGGGGGGGAGGCAATCAGCCCCAGCATTTT.

This clone was counted once. This chain's CDR3 is CSVDDSTDTQYF. The CDR3 DNA follows: TGCAGCGTTGATGACTCAACAGATACGCAGTATTTT. The rearrangement joins TRBV29-1 to TRBJ2-3, with D uncertain. V was trimmed by 3 bases and J by 3 bases, leaving 7 bases between them. The CDR3 sequence is 12 residues long. Germline values: CDR1 SQVTM, CDR2 ANQGSEA.

The genes are TRBV7-2 and TRBJ2-1, with 8 positions matching TRBD2. The germline gives CDR1 SGHTA, CDR2 FQGNSA. This CDR3 has 15 amino acids. J lost 4 bases, V lost 6 bases, and 8 bases had no gene match. The CDR3 protein is CASRRPGGNYNEQFF. For the CDR3, the DNA is TGTGCCAGCAGACGTCCGGGGGGGAATTACAATGAGCAGTTCTTC.